This T cell receptor (beta chain) was identified in a study of Graves' ophthalmopathy and Graves' hyperthyroidism. Whole-study results and caveats: In separating ophthalmopathy from stable hyperthyroidism, a 13-signature model achieved about 90% sensitivity and around 81% specificity.

The authors amplified TCR beta CDR3 regions from RNA transcripts. Scientists carried out first-round RT-PCR using HTBI primers and then a second-round multiplex PCR. TCRdb passed the multiplex PCR reads through MiXCR, listing each CDR3 protein once. Among 300,000 or so distinct CDR3 sequences listed, 15% to 20% were seen once. Pregnancy or lactation, uncontrolled infections and other autoimmune diseases were grounds for excluding patients. The diagnostic workup employed clinical symptoms, serum thyroxine, TRAb, thyroid ultrasound and orbital computed tomography. Fresh peripheral blood, 8.5 to 10 ml, was the PBMC source. This clonotype was seen ten or more times. Its antigen is unidentified. Sequencing was carried out using peripheral blood. This clonotype was sampled from an adult man with Graves' ophthalmopathy.

The CDR3 is CATSGQHATLTYTF. The DNA for the CDR3 is TGTGCCACCAGTGGTCAACATGCCACCCTCACGTACACCTTC. The V call is TRBV24-1, the J call TRBJ1-2; the D is unclear. The CDR3 covers 14 residues. V lost 5 bases, J lost 11 bases, and 20 bases lay in between. Germline V gene lookup returns CDR1 KGHDR and CDR2 SFDVKD.